One TCR beta chain is described in this entry. Its target antigen remains unknown. No base-level quality is on record; no much larger clone is a single base apart. These data come from a study of siplizumab effects on memory and regulatory T cells (dated 2019 in TCRdb). For the study in its entirety: The effect of the anti-CD2 antibody siplizumab on alloreactive T-cell subsets was examined in allogeneic mixed lymphocyte reactions constructed from human PBMCs. What the research found in general, with its limitations: Among mappable alloreactive CD4+ clones, the Treg-derived fraction averaged around 63% with siplizumab versus around 25% in control reactions. No functional confirmation was obtained for the suppressive function of proliferating Tregs from siplizumab cultures. Because sequences at frequencies below about 10^-5 were poorly captured, only a minor fraction of alloreactive clones could be mapped back to unstimulated subsets. Roughly 75-95% of proliferating CD4+ or CD8+ clones could not be assigned a naive or memory phenotype. Unstimulated naive T cells appeared more diverse than memory T cells, and naive cells seemed to contribute substantially to the alloresponse. The cumulative frequency of alloreactive sequences that could be traced back to unstimulated CD4+ memory T cells was significantly reduced by siplizumab.

Via the germline V gene, CDR1 is MNHEY and CDR2 SVGAGI. V lost 4 bases and J lost 2 bases, and the count of bases not matched to a germline gene is 6. The CDR3 numbers 15 residues from cysteine through phenylalanine. Only the CDR3 part of the read is kept: 45 bases, read in frame from the first base. The library came from the immunoSEQ multiplex PCR assay. Roughly 10^5 TCR templates per sample were assayed on the deep sequencing platform. Genomic DNA extracted from sorted T cells was used for TCRbeta CDR3 sequencing. Concerning the study's data processing: The R programming language was used for clonal analysis of the TCRbeta CDR3 data. Alloreactive CD4+ and CD8+ clones were identified by comparing unstimulated samples to CFSE-low samples taken after the reaction. Alloreactive CD4+ clones were assigned to regulatory or non-regulatory origin by matching sequences to sorted unstimulated Treg and non-Treg repertoires. The table was pulled from immuneACCESS by TCRdb, which kept in-frame rearrangements only. Such tables lose some clones; where checked, under half of the loss comes from unresolved V genes, and the rest has no known cause. Clone size and V and J calls were adopted from that table, with D and trimming inferred from the DNA. Present in this sample are over 50,000 clones, around four fifths of which were seen just once. Roughly 3.8% of the sample comes from the top ten.

In three donor pairs, further sequencing was done on unstimulated CD8+ naive, CD4+ memory, CD8+ TEMRA, CD4+ naive and CD8+ effector memory subsets. TCRbeta CDR3 sequencing was performed on sorted unstimulated T cells and on proliferating T cells recovered from mixed lymphocyte reactions. Fresh whole blood from roughly 10 HLA-typed healthy donors was used to isolate PBMCs. The sample was memory CD4+ T cells sorted from blood. The cell subset or site label for this specimen denotes: unstimulated CD4+ memory T cells. The TCR comes from a human donor in good health. In this chain, TRBV6-5 is recombined with TRBJ2-7; the junction holds 9 bases that match TRBD2. The CDR3 reads as follows: CASSSQTSGAYEQYF. The DNA reads TGTGCCAGCAGTTCCCAGACTAGCGGAGCCTACGAGCAGTACTTC.